The 10 T cell receptor beta chains in this list originate from one sample, sequenced in a study of cytomegalovirus exposure and HLA in healthy donors. Sequenced by immunoSEQ multiplex PCR; TCRdb stores in-frame clones only, minus some. The sample has around 250,000 clones; 85% to 90% are singletons. The specimen was PBMCs. These receptor sequences come from a woman under 30 in good health and CMV-seronegative.

The rearrangement joins TRBV6-5 to TRBJ1-5; 10 nucleotides agree with TRBD1. CDR3 size: 15 residues. The ends lost 4 bases at V and 1 base at J; junction bases unmatched: 1. Germline loops: CDR1 MNHEY, CDR2 SVGAGI. The CDR3 DNA reads TGTGCCAGCAGTTTGGACAGGGGGAGCAATCAGCCCCAGCATTTT. The encoded protein is CASSLDRGSNQPQHF.

This clone occurred once. V is TRBV19 and J is TRBJ1-1; 8 positions match TRBD1. Germline CDR1 LNHDA, CDR2 SQIVND (reference sequence). The CDR3 is 16 amino acids. V lost 0 bases to trimming and J lost 2 bases; unmatched junction nucleotides: 5. In nucleotides, the CDR3 is TGTGCCAGTAGTATAGATCCGGGACAGGAAAACACTGAAGCTTTCTTT. Translating it yields CASSIDPGQENTEAFF.

A few counts support this clone. The chain is built from TRBV7-8 and TRBJ2-7; 7 positions agree with TRBD1. CDR1 and CDR2 (germline): SGHVS, FQNEAQ. The CDR3 length is 13 residues. Germline trimming cut 5 bases from V and 2 bases from J; bases unmatched to any gene: 3. CDR3 nucleotides: TGTGCCAGCAGCGTGGGACAGACCTACGAGCAGTACGTC. It translates to CASSVGQTYEQYV.

The CDR3 reads CASSRLGARVSTGELFF. The CDR3 coding sequence is TGCGCCAGCAGCCGTTTAGGGGCCAGGGTGTCCACCGGGGAGCTGTTTTTT. The rearrangement joins TRBV4-1 to TRBJ2-2; D possibly corresponds to TRBD1 (5 bases). CDR1 and CDR2 from the germline V gene are MGHRA and YSYEKL. Deletions cut 4 bases from V and 4 bases from J, with 19 bases between. This CDR3 has 17 residues.

The V call is TRBV11-2, the J call TRBJ2-1; TRBD1 is a possible D gene (7 bases). The V end lost 1 base, the J end lost 4 bases, and 20 bases lay between the germline ends. Per the germline V gene, CDR1 is SGHAT and CDR2 is FQNNGV. The CDR3 length is 18 residues. The DNA for the CDR3 is TGTGCCAGCAGCTTAGGGGATTGGCGGGACAGAAGATACAATGAGCAGTTCTTC. This encodes CASSLGDWRDRRYNEQFF.

The chain has TRBV10-1 and TRBJ1-6; D unclear. Deletions cut 6 bases from V and 7 bases from J, with 10 bases between. Germline V gene sequence: CDR1 WNHNN, CDR2 SYGVQD (reference sequence). The CDR3 has 13 residues. In nucleotides, the CDR3 is TGCGCCAGCAGCTTGCGACAAAATTCACCCCTCCACTTT. It specifies CASSLRQNSPLHF.

Here the CDR3 DNA reads TGCGCCAGCAGCTTGGATCTTGGGGGGGCTTACGAGCAGTACTTC. Translated, it gives CASSLDLGGAYEQYF. The V and J genes are TRBV5-1 and TRBJ2-7; TRBD2 might be the D (7 bases). The length of the CDR3 is 15 residues. The V gene's germline CDR1 is SGHRS and CDR2 YFSETQ. Trimming stripped 0 bases from V and 4 bases from J, with 14 bases between.

This clone was recorded only once. This chain connects TRBV19 to TRBJ2-7; D is ambiguous. Germline assignment: CDR1 LNHDA and CDR2 SQIVND (reference sequence). This CDR3 region has 16 residues. V lost 1 base and J 9 bases, leaving 22 bases between the germline ends. The CDR3 loop reads CASSIAPRGALTVQYF. The CDR3 DNA sequence: TGTGCCAGTAGTATAGCCCCCCGCGGAGCCCTTACGGTGCAGTACTTC.

The V gene is TRBV19, the J gene TRBJ1-6; no clear D. The CDR3 is 13 residues long. Germline CDR1 LNHDA, CDR2 SQIVND (reference sequence). Trimming left V 3 bases short and J 7 bases short, with 7 bases between. The CDR3 DNA reads as TGTGCCAGTAGTATCAAAATCAATTCACCCCTCCACTTT. Translation gives CASSIKINSPLHF.

This chain links TRBV9 with TRBJ1-1, with 8 bases fitting TRBD1. CDR1 is SGDLS and CDR2 is YYNGEE in the germline V gene. The V and J ends lost 3 bases and 4 bases, in that order; junction bases with no gene match: 5. The CDR3 loop spans 14 amino acids. CDR3 protein: CASSAQGAGTEAFF. The CDR3 DNA reads TGTGCCAGCAGCGCCCAGGGGGCTGGCACTGAAGCTTTCTTT.